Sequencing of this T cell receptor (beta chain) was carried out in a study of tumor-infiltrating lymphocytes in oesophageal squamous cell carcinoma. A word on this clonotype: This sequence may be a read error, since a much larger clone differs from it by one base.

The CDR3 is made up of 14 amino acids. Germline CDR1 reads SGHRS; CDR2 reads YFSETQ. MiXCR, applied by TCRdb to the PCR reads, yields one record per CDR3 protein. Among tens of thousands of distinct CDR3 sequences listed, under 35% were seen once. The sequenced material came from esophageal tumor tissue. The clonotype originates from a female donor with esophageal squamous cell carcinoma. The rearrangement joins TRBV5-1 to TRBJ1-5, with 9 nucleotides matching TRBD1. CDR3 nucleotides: TGCGCCAGCAGCTTGGGACAGGGGGATCAGTCCCAGCATTTT. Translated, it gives CASSLGQGDQSQHF.